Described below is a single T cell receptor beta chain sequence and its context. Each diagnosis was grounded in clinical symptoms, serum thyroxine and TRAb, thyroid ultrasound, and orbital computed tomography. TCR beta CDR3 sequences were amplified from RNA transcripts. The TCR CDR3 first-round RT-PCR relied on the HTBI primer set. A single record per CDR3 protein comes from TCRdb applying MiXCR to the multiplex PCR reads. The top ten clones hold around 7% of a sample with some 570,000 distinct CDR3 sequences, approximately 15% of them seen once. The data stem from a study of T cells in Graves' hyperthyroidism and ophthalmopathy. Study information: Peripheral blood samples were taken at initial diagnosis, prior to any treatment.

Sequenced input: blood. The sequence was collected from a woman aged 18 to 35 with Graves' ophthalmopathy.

The CDR3 here is CSVVQGNYGYTF. The CDR3 coding sequence is TGCAGCGTCGTACAGGGGAACTATGGCTACACCTTC. V gene TRBV29-1 combines with J gene TRBJ1-2; 7 bases agree with TRBD1. Trimming at V came to 6 bases and at J to 2 bases, leaving 3 bases not matched to a gene. The CDR3 length is 12 residues. Per the germline V gene, CDR1 is SQVTM and CDR2 is ANQGSEA.